This T cell receptor beta chain originates from a study of CD8+CD57+ T cells in acquired aplastic anemia. Whole-study results and caveats: Overlapping CD8+ CDR3 repertoires of patients and controls contained roughly 27 shared sequences.

Sequencing involved patients with CD8+CD57+ cell expansion previously shown by flow cytometry. The cohort consisted entirely of patients having severe acquired aplastic anemia. Patients had undergone no therapy by the time their blood was sampled. The junction had 7 bases not matched to a gene; V was cut back by 1 base and J by 5 bases. Per germline, CDR1 KGHDR and CDR2 SFDVKD. CDR3 length equals 16 residues. A remark on this clonotype: Antigen: not known.

The use of genomic DNA as template underpinned the TCR beta VDJ and CDR3 profiling. In TCRdb, the reads were re-called with MiXCR into one record per CDR3 protein. The sample lists around 130,000 distinct CDR3 sequences; 50% to 60% were seen once. V and J are TRBV24-1 and TRBJ1-2, with 9 bases identical to TRBD1. Source material: sorted CD4+, CD8+, or CD8+CD57+ T cells (not recorded which) from PBMCs. The receptor's source is a human donor with aplastic anemia. The CDR3 loop reads CATSDFSETGGYGYTF. The CDR3 bases are TGTGCCACCAGTGATTTTTCCGAGACAGGGGGTTATGGCTACACCTTC.